The T cell receptor (beta chain) under discussion was sequenced for a study of T cell responses to AZD1222 COVID-19 vaccine. The V gene's germline CDR1 is SGHKS and CDR2 YYEKEE (reference sequence). Trimming cost V 4 bases and J 2 bases, with 18 bases left between them. The CDR3 consists of 16 residues. Generated by immunoSEQ multiplex PCR, the TCRdb table keeps only in-frame clones and is missing some. The sample shows under 50,000 clones, approximately 85% of them seen only once. The chain uses TRBV5-5 and TRBJ1-1, with D perhaps matching TRBD1 (5 bases). The specimen was peripheral blood, collected 28 days after the second dose of the MenACWY control vaccine. The source is an adult who received the MenACWY meningococcal vaccine as a control. The CDR3, as DNA: TGTGCCAGCAGCCTGGGCTCCAGGGCTATCAACACTGAAGCTTTCTTT. Translation: CASSLGSRAINTEAFF.